This passage covers 21 T cell receptor beta chains from one sample sequenced in a study of shared clonotypes between healthy human individuals. The data were produced by immunoSEQ multiplex PCR, yet TCRdb's version contains in-frame clones alone and is incomplete. Of about 2 million clones listed, about 95% were seen once; the top ten hold roughly 1%. CD45RO negativity and positive selection for CCR7 defined naive CD8 cells, a population that excluded terminally differentiated effector memory CD45RA+ cells. The source material was naive CD8+ T cells sorted from blood. The source of these receptors is a man in his late teens or twenties in good health.

In regard to this clone: Distinct nucleotide sequences in the sample also encode this CDR3. The chain couples TRBV7-3 to TRBJ2-3, with 10 bases matching TRBD2. The germline V gene has CDR1 SGHTA and CDR2 FQGTGA. The CDR3 extends over 15 amino acids. J lost 4 bases, V lost 5 bases, and 6 bases had no gene match. The CDR3 region has the DNA TGTGCCAGCAGCCCCAGCGGGGGGGCCTCAGATACGCAGTATTTT. Its protein is CASSPSGGASDTQYF.

This clone was counted once. The chain is built from TRBV27 and TRBJ2-1; D ambiguous. Per germline, CDR1 MNHEY and CDR2 SMNVEV (reference sequence). Trimming shortened V by 5 bases and J by 14 bases, and 34 bases separated the two germline ends. The CDR3 sequence is 18 residues long. The CDR3 loop reads CASSPSLAAPLGFVSEFF. The CDR3, as DNA: TGTGCCAGCAGTCCCAGCCTGGCGGCCCCATTGGGATTTGTCAGCGAGTTCTTC.

The count of this clone is one. The chain links TRBV6-1 to TRBJ2-7; tentative D call: TRBD1 (6 bases). The CDR3 runs 15 residues. The germline V and J ends were trimmed by 4 bases and 2 bases, with 15 bases remaining between them. Germline CDR1 MNHNS, CDR2 SASEGT. The DNA of the CDR3 is TGTGCCAGCAGTGTGGGACATGGACAAGCCTACGAGCAGTACTTC. Encoded protein: CASSVGHGQAYEQYF.

The gene calls are TRBV7-2 and TRBJ2-7, with 9 bases matching TRBD1. CDR3 length equals 17 residues. In germline, CDR1 is SGHTA, CDR2 FQGNSA. V trimming: 0 bases; J trimming: 3 bases; junction bases outside the gene matches: 9. The CDR3 sequence: CASSLAPPGQGHYEQYF. CDR3 sequence (DNA): TGTGCCAGCAGCTTAGCCCCACCGGGACAGGGCCACTACGAGCAGTACTTC. The full variable domain, in which reference TRBV7-2 and TRBJ2-7 provide the parts outside the CDR3, is GAGVSQSPSNKVTEKGKDVELRCDPISGHTALYWYRQSLGQGLEFLIYFQGNSAPDKSGLPSDRFSAERTGGSVSTLTIQRTQQEDSAVYLCASSLAPPGQGHYEQYFGPGTRLTVT.

The J gene is TRBJ2-7, the V gene TRBV19, with D perhaps matching TRBD2 (6 bases). V was trimmed by 5 bases and J by 3 bases, leaving 14 bases between them. Germline CDR1 and CDR2: LNHDA and SQIVND (reference sequence). The CDR3 totals 14 residues. The CDR3 loop reads CASSWTSGDYEQYF. The DNA for the CDR3 is TGTGCCAGTAGTTGGACGTCGGGGGACTACGAGCAGTACTTC.

The chain combines TRBV7-9 with TRBJ1-1, with D perhaps matching TRBD1 (5 bases). The germline CDR1 and CDR2 sequences are SEHNR and FQNEAQ (reference sequence). The germline V and J ends were trimmed by 5 bases and 5 bases, with 15 bases remaining between them. The CDR3 covers 14 residues. CDR3 sequence (DNA): TGTGCCAGCAGCCCCCCGGGGGGAAGGACTGAAGCTTTCTTT. Amino acid sequence: CASSPPGGRTEAFF.

The rearrangement joins TRBV30 to TRBJ2-2; 9 positions agree with TRBD2. With 3 bases clipped from V and 5 bases from J, the junction kept 4 bases outside the gene matches. This CDR3 region has 14 residues. Looked up from germline, CDR1 is GTSNPN and CDR2 is SVGIG (reference sequence). CDR3 region: CAWRLREGTGELFF. The CDR3 DNA sequence: TGTGCCTGGAGGTTGCGGGAGGGGACCGGGGAGCTGTTTTTT.

This rearrangement joins TRBV10-2 to TRBJ1-6, with D unclear. The CDR3 loop spans 15 amino acids. Trimming cost V 3 bases and J 2 bases, with 8 bases left between them. CDR1 and CDR2 (germline): WSHSY, SAAADI. This chain's CDR3 is CASSDEGPYNSPLHF. As DNA, the CDR3 is TGCGCCAGCAGTGACGAGGGTCCCTATAATTCACCCCTCCACTTT.

This chain connects TRBV4-1 to TRBJ1-1, with a weak D call TRBD1 (5 bases). V was cut by 2 bases and J by 0 bases, with 19 bases left in between. CDR1 and CDR2 from the germline V gene are MGHRA and YSYEKL. This CDR3 contains 18 residues. The DNA of the CDR3 is TGCGCCAGCAGCCAAATTTGGGAGGGGCCGGAGATGAACACTGAAGCTTTCTTT. Amino acids: CASSQIWEGPEMNTEAFF.

This clone was seen just once. V is TRBV27 and J is TRBJ2-5; D is perhaps TRBD2 (5 bases). Trimming stripped 6 bases from V and 1 base from J, with 18 bases between. CDR1 and CDR2 from the germline V gene are MNHEY and SMNVEV (reference sequence). This CDR3 has 16 residues. CDR3 coding DNA: TGTGCCAGCAGCCCATATTCGGCTAGCCGCCAAGAGACCCAGTACTTC. It is translated as CASSPYSASRQETQYF.

The chain couples TRBV27 to TRBJ2-7, with D maybe TRBD1 (6 bases). CDR3 length: 14 residues. The germline gives CDR1 MNHEY, CDR2 SMNVEV (reference sequence). V was shortened by 5 bases and J by 0 bases, with 11 bases between the two germline ends. In DNA form, the CDR3 reads TGTGCCAGCAGTCCCACAGGGCTCTCCTACGAGCAGTACTTC. Translated, it gives CASSPTGLSYEQYF.

V gene TRBV7-9 combines with J gene TRBJ1-1; the D is unclear. Looked up from germline, CDR1 is SEHNR and CDR2 is FQNEAQ (reference sequence). The V gene lost 2 bases and the J gene lost 4 bases, with 8 bases spanning the gap. CDR3 length: 13 residues. The CDR3 region has the DNA TGTGCCAGCAGCTTACCCTCCCTCACTGAAGCTTTCTTT. It is translated as CASSLPSLTEAFF.

On this clone: One junction end disagrees with the germline gene, perhaps due to a read error. The chain combines TRBV6-1 with TRBJ1-1; TRBD1 matches at 9 bases. The germline V gene encodes CDR1 MNHNS and CDR2 SASEGT. CDR3 length: 15 residues. The CDR3 sequence: CASSEPDRGNAEAFF. Here the CDR3 DNA reads TGTGCCAGCAGTGAACCTGACAGGGGGAACGCTGAAGCTTTCTTT.

The chain has TRBV5-6 and TRBJ2-7; D ambiguous. There are 12 residues in the CDR3. Germline V gene sequence: CDR1 SGHDT, CDR2 YYEEEE. V was clipped by 4 bases and J by 2 bases, with 7 bases between them. The CDR3 sequence is CASSRNTYEQYF. CDR3 coding DNA: TGTGCCAGCAGCCGCAATACCTACGAGCAGTACTTC.

The V and J genes are TRBV30 and TRBJ1-1, with D tentatively TRBD1 (5 bases). The germline V gene has CDR1 GTSNPN and CDR2 SVGIG (reference sequence). Trimming stripped 0 bases from V and 3 bases from J, with 8 bases between. There are 13 residues in the CDR3. Here the CDR3 DNA reads TGTGCCTGGAGTGTAGGCAGGGACACTGAAGCTTTCTTT. As protein: CAWSVGRDTEAFF.

The rearrangement joins TRBV1 to TRBJ2-3; TRBD2 is the table's D call and was not checked against the DNA. TRBV1 is tagged as a pseudogene. This CDR3 spans 20 amino acids. The CDR3 nucleotides are TGCACCAGCAGCCAAGAGGTCGAGACTAGCGCGGGTCGTGGCACAGATACGCAGTATTTT. It translates to CTSSQEVETSAGRGTDTQYF.

J is TRBJ2-5 and V is TRBV5-6; D possibly corresponds to TRBD2 (5 bases). The CDR3 covers 15 residues. Germline CDR1 is SGHDT and CDR2 is YYEEEE. Trimming took off 3 bases at V and 4 bases at J, with 16 bases between the two ends. The CDR3 DNA reads as TGTGCCAGCAGCTGGCTCTACAGAGAGGGAGAGACCCAGTACTTC. It specifies CASSWLYREGETQYF. Complete variable domain (other parts from reference TRBV5-6 and TRBJ2-5): DAGVTQSPTHLIKTRGQQVTLRCSPKSGHDTVSWYQQALGQGPQFIFQYYEEEERQRGNFPDRFSGHQFPNYSSELNVNALLLGDSALYLCASSWLYREGETQYFGPGTRLLVL.

The chain combines TRBV9 with TRBJ2-1, with a tentative D call TRBD1 (5 bases). Trimming removed 5 bases from V and 7 bases from J, with 10 bases in between. Germline V gene lookup returns CDR1 SGDLS and CDR2 YYNGEE. This CDR3 is 12 amino acids long. The CDR3, as DNA: TGTGCCAGCAGGGGCAGGACAAATGAGCAGTTCTTC. Translating gives CASRGRTNEQFF.

This clone appeared once. This sample also contains other DNA sequences that code for the same CDR3. V and J are TRBV19 and TRBJ2-2; tentatively, D is TRBD2 (5 bases). The V gene lost 3 bases and the J gene lost 2 bases, with 7 bases spanning the gap. Germline CDR1 and CDR2: LNHDA and SQIVND (reference sequence). The CDR3 is 14 amino acids. The CDR3 is CASSIRGNTGELFF. The CDR3 DNA sequence: TGTGCCAGTAGTATTCGGGGAAACACCGGGGAGCTGTTTTTT.

This rearrangement joins TRBV6-5 to TRBJ2-7; 11 bases align to TRBD1. V lost 4 bases to trimming and J lost 5 bases; unmatched junction nucleotides: 4. The CDR3 consists of 14 residues. From germline, CDR1 is MNHEY and CDR2 SVGAGI. The CDR3 protein is CASSFGQGAHEQYF. The DNA of the CDR3 is TGTGCCAGCAGTTTCGGACAGGGGGCCCACGAGCAGTACTTC.

In this sample, this clone turned up once. This chain links TRBV2 with TRBJ2-7; D not resolved. CDR1 and CDR2 from the germline V gene are SNHLY and FYNNEI. The CDR3 extends over 12 amino acids. Trimming left V 3 bases short and J 4 bases short, with 7 bases between. CDR3 coding DNA: TGTGCCAGCAGTGATGAAGAGTACGAGCAGTACTTC. This sequence encodes CASSDEEYEQYF.